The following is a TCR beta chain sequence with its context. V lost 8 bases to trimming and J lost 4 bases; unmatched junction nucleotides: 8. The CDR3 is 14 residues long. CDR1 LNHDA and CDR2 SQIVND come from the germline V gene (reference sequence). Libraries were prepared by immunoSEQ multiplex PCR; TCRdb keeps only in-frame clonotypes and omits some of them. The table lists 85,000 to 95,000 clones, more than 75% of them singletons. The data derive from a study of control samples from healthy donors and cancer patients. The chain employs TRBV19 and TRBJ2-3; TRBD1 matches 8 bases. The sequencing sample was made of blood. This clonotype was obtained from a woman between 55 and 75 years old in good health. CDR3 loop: CASQDRGDSDTQYF. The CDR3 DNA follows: TGTGCCAGTCAAGACAGGGGCGATTCAGATACGCAGTATTTT. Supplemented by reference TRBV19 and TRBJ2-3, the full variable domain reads DGGITQSPKYLFRKEGQNVTLSCEQNLNHDAMYWYRQDPGQGLRLIYYSQIVNDFQKGDIAEGYSVSREKKESFPLTVTSAQKNPTAFYLCASQDRGDSDTQYFGPGTRLTVL.